This T cell receptor (beta chain) was sequenced for a study of ipilimumab plus nivolumab after autologous stem cell transplantation. Assay used: immunoSEQ multiplex PCR; TCRdb lists only in-frame clones, some missing. The sample records about 22,000 clones, about three quarters being singletons. V was cut by 1 base and J by 4 bases, with 14 bases left in between. Germline V gene lookup returns CDR1 SGHTA and CDR2 FQGTGA. The CDR3 is 16 residues long. Source: PBMCs, taken in a trial of ipilimumab plus nivolumab as post-transplant consolidation. V usage is TRBV7-3 and J usage is TRBJ1-3; possibly TRBD1 for D (5 bases). This TCR was sampled from a male donor with diffuse large B-cell lymphoma. CDR3 bases: TGTGCCAGCAGCTTAAATACGGGGACCCGGGGAAACACCATATATTTT. Its protein is CASSLNTGTRGNTIYF.